The subject of this entry is one T cell receptor (beta chain). Libraries were prepared by immunoSEQ multiplex PCR; TCRdb keeps only in-frame clonotypes and omits some of them. The sample holds roughly 200,000 clones; 83% are singletons and the top ten take approximately 4.8%. The sample belongs to a study of blood T cell repertoires in COVID-19. The germline V gene encodes CDR1 SGHVS and CDR2 FQNEAQ. V was trimmed by 5 bases and J by 0 bases, leaving 5 bases between them. The length of the CDR3 is 12 residues. Residents of approximately 25 US areas, aged about 18 to 89 years, made up the participants.

The origin of this receptor is a woman between 45 and 65 years old who had been exposed to COVID-19. Sequencing was carried out using PBMCs or T cells enriched from blood (not recorded which). The rearrangement links TRBV7-8 to TRBJ2-7; the D is unclear. This CDR3 is CASSPNSYEQYF. CDR3 coding DNA: TGTGCCAGCAGCCCAAACTCCTACGAGCAGTACTTC.